What follows describes a single T cell receptor beta chain. This CDR3 region has 16 residues. From germline, CDR1 is SGHVS and CDR2 FNYEAQ. Trimming removed 2 bases from V and 2 bases from J; junction bases left unmatched: 4. This sample was taken from a study of T cell changes during pregnancy in multiple sclerosis. Clones were read by immunoSEQ multiplex PCR, and TCRdb kept only the in-frame ones, dropping some. This sample has approximately 50,000 clones, with around 92% found just once. The TCR originated in a female donor with multiple sclerosis, enrolled in a pregnancy study. Sequencing was performed on CD4+ T cells from peripheral blood mononuclear cells, taken in the third trimester of pregnancy. The rearrangement joins TRBV7-6 to TRBJ2-2; TRBD2 matches 8 bases. The CDR3 loop is CASSLNRGGNTGELFF. The CDR3 nucleotides are TGTGCCAGCAGCTTAAATCGGGGGGGAAACACCGGGGAGCTGTTTTTT. The full variable domain, with the rest looked up from reference TRBV7-6 and TRBJ2-2, is GAGVSQSPRYKVTKRGQDVALRCDPISGHVSLYWYRQALGQGPEFLTYFNYEAQQDKSGLPNDRFSAERPEGSISTLTIQRTEQRDSAMYRCASSLNRGGNTGELFFGEGSRLTVL.